This is a list of T cell receptor beta chains from one sample in a study of OX40 agonist ivuxolimab in advanced cancers. The protocol was immunoSEQ multiplex PCR, while the TCRdb copy is restricted to in-frame clones and leaves out a portion. The data contain around 76,000 clones, roughly 82% of them singletons. The source was CD4+ or CD8+ T cells sorted from blood, collected in a trial of the OX40 agonist ivuxolimab. All receptors come from an adult with an advanced solid tumor such as melanoma, head and neck, liver or kidney cancer. CDR3s include the opening cysteine and the closing phenylalanine or tryptophan. A D gene is named only where the DNA matches it firmly. Size tells how often a clone was seen (once, few, many) or the class of an expanded clone, and some rows leave it out.

V gene,clone size,D gene,J gene,CDR3 DNA,CDR3 protein
TRBV2,.,.,TRBJ2-5,TGTGCCAGCGGAGTTGGGGAGACCCAGTACTTC,CASGVGETQYF
TRBV6-1,.,TRBD1,TRBJ1-1,TGTGCCAGCAGTCCGACAGGGATTGGGGACACTGAAGCTTTCTTT,CASSPTGIGDTEAFF
TRBV19,.,TRBD1,TRBJ1-5,TGTGCCAGTAGCATCCGGGACAGAAATCAGCCCCAGCATTTT,CASSIRDRNQPQHF
TRBV19,.,.,TRBJ1-5,TGTGCCAGTAGTATAGCATACAATCAGCCCCAGCATTTT,CASSIAYNQPQHF
TRBV29-1,.,TRBD2,TRBJ2-3,TGCAGCGTTGGGACTAGCGGGGCTGGGCGGACGCAGTATTTT,CSVGTSGAGRTQYF
TRBV6-5,.,.,TRBJ1-1,TGTGCCAGCAGTTACTCGATCAGGGAGGACACTGAAGCTTTCTTT,CASSYSIREDTEAFF
TRBV20-1,.,TRBD2,TRBJ2-3,TGCAGTGCTCTAGCGGCGGATACGCAGTATTTT,CSALAADTQYF
TRBV11-2,.,TRBD2,TRBJ2-5,TGTGCCAGCAGCTTACATCGGGGGGTAGAGACCCAGTACTTC,CASSLHRGVETQYF
TRBV18,.,TRBD1,TRBJ1-6,TGTGCCAGCTCCGAAGGGACAGGGGTTTATTCACCCCTCCACTTT,CASSEGTGVYSPLHF
TRBV7-2,.,.,TRBJ1-2,TGTGCCAGCAGCTTAGATTTCGGTTTCTATGGCTACACCTTC,CASSLDFGFYGYTF
TRBV6-4,.,.,TRBJ2-3,TGTGCCAGCAGTGGGGGCAGGGGTAGAGCAGATACGCAGTATTTT,CASSGGRGRADTQYF
TRBV6-5,.,.,TRBJ1-1,TGTGCCAGCAGTACAGGGTTGAACACTGAAGCTTTCTTT,CASSTGLNTEAFF
TRBV11-3,.,TRBD1,TRBJ1-2,TGTGCCAGCAGCTTAAGGCCCGTGGCCCGACAGGGGGGTATCGATGGCTACACCTTC,CASSLRPVARQGGIDGYTF
TRBV19,.,TRBD1,TRBJ1-4,TGTGCCAGTAGCCGGGACAGGGGGCATGAAAAACTGTTTTTT,CASSRDRGHEKLFF
TRBV7-7,.,.,TRBJ2-5,TGTGCCAGCAGCTCGGACAGTCAAGAGACCCAGTACTTC,CASSSDSQETQYF
TRBV18,.,TRBD2,TRBJ2-3,TGTGCCAGCTCACCTCGCGCGGGGGGCACAGATACGCAGTATTTT,CASSPRAGGTDTQYF
TRBV5-1,.,TRBD1,TRBJ2-3,TGCGCCAGCAGCTTGGGGGACAGAAGCACAGATACGCAGTATTTT,CASSLGDRSTDTQYF
TRBV7-2,.,.,TRBJ2-1,TGTGCCAGCAGCTTAGTGGGAGACTGGGAAAGTTTCTTC,CASSLVGDWESFF
TRBV7-2,.,.,TRBJ1-5,TGTGCCAGCAGCTTATCGAGAGGGGGTCAGCCCCAGCATTTT,CASSLSRGGQPQHF
TRBV4-3,.,TRBD1,TRBJ1-1,TGCGCCAGCAGCCAAGTAGACAGGGGGTCCGCTGAAGCTTTCTTT,CASSQVDRGSAEAFF
TRBV9,.,.,TRBJ1-3,TGTGCCAGCAGCACCCCGGCGGGGAGCTCTGGAAACACCATATATTTT,CASSTPAGSSGNTIYF
TRBV23-1,.,.,TRBJ1-1,TGCGCCAGCAGTCAAACCACATGTCACATGAACACTGAAGCTTTCTTT,CASSQTTCHMNTEAFF
TRBV7-9,.,.,TRBJ1-5,TGTGCCAGCAGCTTCTCCGGTCCGATAAATCAGCCCCAGCATTTT,CASSFSGPINQPQHF
TRBV9,.,TRBD2,TRBJ2-3,TGTGCCAGCAGCCCCGCTATCCCACTAGCGGGGGAAGATACGCAGTATTTT,CASSPAIPLAGEDTQYF
TRBV9,.,.,TRBJ2-7,TGTGCCAGCAGCGTAGGGGACACTACATCCTACGAGCAGTACTTC,CASSVGDTTSYEQYF
TRBV5-5,.,.,TRBJ1-3,TGTGCCAGCAGCTTATTTAGTGGCTCTGGAAACACCATATATTTT,CASSLFSGSGNTIYF
TRBV18,.,.,TRBJ2-7,TGTGCCAGCTCACCAGCACAGGGCTTCGAGCAGTACTTC,CASSPAQGFEQYF
TRBV5-1,.,TRBD1,TRBJ2-3,TGCGCCAGCAGCTTTGGGACAGGGAACACAGATACGCAGTATTTT,CASSFGTGNTDTQYF
TRBV5-1,.,.,TRBJ2-1,TGCGCCAGCAGCTTGGGAGGCCCTTACAATGAGCAGTTCTTC,CASSLGGPYNEQFF
TRBV5-1,.,.,TRBJ1-1,TGCGCCAGCAGCTTAAACGCAGGGTTAAACGCTGAAGCTTTCTTT,CASSLNAGLNAEAFF
TRBV2,.,.,TRBJ1-1,TGTGCCAGCAGTGATATAAGGGCAGCTGAAGCTTTCTTT,CASSDIRAAEAFF
TRBV4-2,.,.,TRBJ1-2,TGTGCCAGCAGCCAAGCCCCGGCAGCCCCGTATGGCTACACCTTC,CASSQAPAAPYGYTF
TRBV7-2,.,.,TRBJ2-7,TGTGCCAGCAGCTCGGACTCCAGCTCCTACGAGCAGTACTTC,CASSSDSSSYEQYF
TRBV6-5,.,TRBD1,TRBJ2-7,TGTGCCAGCAGTTACCAAGGACAGGGCGTATACGAGCAGTACTTC,CASSYQGQGVYEQYF
TRBV10-3,.,.,TRBJ1-5,TGTGCCATCAGTGAGGAAGGATATCAGCCCCAGCATTTT,CAISEEGYQPQHF
TRBV7-9,.,TRBD2,TRBJ2-3,TGTGCCAGCAGACAGACTAGCGGGGGGGCCACAGATACGCAGTATTTT,CASRQTSGGATDTQYF
TRBV5-5,.,.,TRBJ1-2,TGTGCCAGCAAACCCCGGGACCCGCGTGGCTACACCTTC,CASKPRDPRGYTF
TRBV9,.,.,TRBJ1-1,TGTGCCAGCAGCGTTGCCCCCGGAATATCCACTGAAGCTTTCTTT,CASSVAPGISTEAFF
TRBV18,.,.,TRBJ2-7,TGTGCCAGCTCATTACCGACAATCTCCTACGAGCAGTACTTC,CASSLPTISYEQYF
TRBV27,.,.,TRBJ2-1,TGTGCCAGCAGTCCGACAGGGAGGGAACCCCTAGGCTCCTACAATGAGCAGTTCTTC,CASSPTGREPLGSYNEQFF
TRBV4-3,.,.,TRBJ2-2,TGCGCCAGCAGCCAAGCACACAGGACTAACACCGGGGAGCTGTTTTTT,CASSQAHRTNTGELFF
TRBV7-8,few,.,TRBJ1-2,TGTGCCAGCAGCCCGGACAGTTATAACTATGGCTACACCTTC,CASSPDSYNYGYTF
TRBV7-2,.,TRBD1,TRBJ1-2,TGTGCCAGCAGCTTATCTAGTGGGACAGGGTGGGGTGGCTACACCTTC,CASSLSSGTGWGGYTF
TRBV7-8,.,.,TRBJ1-1,TGTGCCAGCAGCTCCCTGAACAGCCTGAACACTGAAGCTTTCTTT,CASSSLNSLNTEAFF
TRBV7-9,few,.,TRBJ1-4,TGTGCCAGCAGCTTCGGACAGAATGAAAAACTGTTTTTT,CASSFGQNEKLFF
TRBV4-1,.,.,TRBJ1-3,TGCGCCAGCAGCCAACTTTCCGGGGGGGCTGGAAACACCATATATTTT,CASSQLSGGAGNTIYF